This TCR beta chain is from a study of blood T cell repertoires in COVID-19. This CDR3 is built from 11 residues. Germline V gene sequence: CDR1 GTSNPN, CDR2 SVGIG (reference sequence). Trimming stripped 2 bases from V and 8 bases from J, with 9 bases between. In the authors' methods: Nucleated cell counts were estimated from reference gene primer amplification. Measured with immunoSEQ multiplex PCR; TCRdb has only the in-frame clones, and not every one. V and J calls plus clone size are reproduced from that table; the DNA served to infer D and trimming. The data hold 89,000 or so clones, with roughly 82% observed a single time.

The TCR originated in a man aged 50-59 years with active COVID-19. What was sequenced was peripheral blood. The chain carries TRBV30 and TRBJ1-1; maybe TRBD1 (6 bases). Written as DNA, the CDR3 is TGTGCCTGGAGTTACAGGGCCGAAGCTTTCTTT. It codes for CAWSYRAEAFF.